This TCR beta chain was found in a study of CD8 T cells in ankylosing spondylitis. This clonotype showed up many times. The target antigen is unknown. Study results and limitations: Characteristic of ankylosing spondylitis blood, it appeared, was a TCR beta motif comprising several highly homologous variants. According to the report, clones linked to the disease were significantly enriched in matched synovial fluid samples taken from ankylosing spondylitis patients.

The V gene end was trimmed by 6 bases and the J gene end by 4 bases; junction bases not matched to a gene: 7. This CDR3 has 15 amino acids. Scientists made TCR beta libraries using quantitative 5'-RACE with molecular barcodes. TCRdb analysed the 5' RACE reads with MiXCR anew, one entry per CDR3 protein. The sample records under 400,000 distinct CDR3 sequences, under 14% being singletons. This receptor was taken from a female donor with ankylosing spondylitis or in good health (not recorded which). The chain couples TRBV12-3 or TRBV12-4 to TRBJ2-2; TRBD1 aligns across 8 bases. Sequencing input: blood, either unsorted or a sorted T cell fraction (not recorded which). The CDR3 spells CASRSRGLSTGELFF. Here the CDR3 DNA reads TGTGCCAGCAGGAGCAGGGGGCTATCCACCGGGGAGCTGTTTTTT.